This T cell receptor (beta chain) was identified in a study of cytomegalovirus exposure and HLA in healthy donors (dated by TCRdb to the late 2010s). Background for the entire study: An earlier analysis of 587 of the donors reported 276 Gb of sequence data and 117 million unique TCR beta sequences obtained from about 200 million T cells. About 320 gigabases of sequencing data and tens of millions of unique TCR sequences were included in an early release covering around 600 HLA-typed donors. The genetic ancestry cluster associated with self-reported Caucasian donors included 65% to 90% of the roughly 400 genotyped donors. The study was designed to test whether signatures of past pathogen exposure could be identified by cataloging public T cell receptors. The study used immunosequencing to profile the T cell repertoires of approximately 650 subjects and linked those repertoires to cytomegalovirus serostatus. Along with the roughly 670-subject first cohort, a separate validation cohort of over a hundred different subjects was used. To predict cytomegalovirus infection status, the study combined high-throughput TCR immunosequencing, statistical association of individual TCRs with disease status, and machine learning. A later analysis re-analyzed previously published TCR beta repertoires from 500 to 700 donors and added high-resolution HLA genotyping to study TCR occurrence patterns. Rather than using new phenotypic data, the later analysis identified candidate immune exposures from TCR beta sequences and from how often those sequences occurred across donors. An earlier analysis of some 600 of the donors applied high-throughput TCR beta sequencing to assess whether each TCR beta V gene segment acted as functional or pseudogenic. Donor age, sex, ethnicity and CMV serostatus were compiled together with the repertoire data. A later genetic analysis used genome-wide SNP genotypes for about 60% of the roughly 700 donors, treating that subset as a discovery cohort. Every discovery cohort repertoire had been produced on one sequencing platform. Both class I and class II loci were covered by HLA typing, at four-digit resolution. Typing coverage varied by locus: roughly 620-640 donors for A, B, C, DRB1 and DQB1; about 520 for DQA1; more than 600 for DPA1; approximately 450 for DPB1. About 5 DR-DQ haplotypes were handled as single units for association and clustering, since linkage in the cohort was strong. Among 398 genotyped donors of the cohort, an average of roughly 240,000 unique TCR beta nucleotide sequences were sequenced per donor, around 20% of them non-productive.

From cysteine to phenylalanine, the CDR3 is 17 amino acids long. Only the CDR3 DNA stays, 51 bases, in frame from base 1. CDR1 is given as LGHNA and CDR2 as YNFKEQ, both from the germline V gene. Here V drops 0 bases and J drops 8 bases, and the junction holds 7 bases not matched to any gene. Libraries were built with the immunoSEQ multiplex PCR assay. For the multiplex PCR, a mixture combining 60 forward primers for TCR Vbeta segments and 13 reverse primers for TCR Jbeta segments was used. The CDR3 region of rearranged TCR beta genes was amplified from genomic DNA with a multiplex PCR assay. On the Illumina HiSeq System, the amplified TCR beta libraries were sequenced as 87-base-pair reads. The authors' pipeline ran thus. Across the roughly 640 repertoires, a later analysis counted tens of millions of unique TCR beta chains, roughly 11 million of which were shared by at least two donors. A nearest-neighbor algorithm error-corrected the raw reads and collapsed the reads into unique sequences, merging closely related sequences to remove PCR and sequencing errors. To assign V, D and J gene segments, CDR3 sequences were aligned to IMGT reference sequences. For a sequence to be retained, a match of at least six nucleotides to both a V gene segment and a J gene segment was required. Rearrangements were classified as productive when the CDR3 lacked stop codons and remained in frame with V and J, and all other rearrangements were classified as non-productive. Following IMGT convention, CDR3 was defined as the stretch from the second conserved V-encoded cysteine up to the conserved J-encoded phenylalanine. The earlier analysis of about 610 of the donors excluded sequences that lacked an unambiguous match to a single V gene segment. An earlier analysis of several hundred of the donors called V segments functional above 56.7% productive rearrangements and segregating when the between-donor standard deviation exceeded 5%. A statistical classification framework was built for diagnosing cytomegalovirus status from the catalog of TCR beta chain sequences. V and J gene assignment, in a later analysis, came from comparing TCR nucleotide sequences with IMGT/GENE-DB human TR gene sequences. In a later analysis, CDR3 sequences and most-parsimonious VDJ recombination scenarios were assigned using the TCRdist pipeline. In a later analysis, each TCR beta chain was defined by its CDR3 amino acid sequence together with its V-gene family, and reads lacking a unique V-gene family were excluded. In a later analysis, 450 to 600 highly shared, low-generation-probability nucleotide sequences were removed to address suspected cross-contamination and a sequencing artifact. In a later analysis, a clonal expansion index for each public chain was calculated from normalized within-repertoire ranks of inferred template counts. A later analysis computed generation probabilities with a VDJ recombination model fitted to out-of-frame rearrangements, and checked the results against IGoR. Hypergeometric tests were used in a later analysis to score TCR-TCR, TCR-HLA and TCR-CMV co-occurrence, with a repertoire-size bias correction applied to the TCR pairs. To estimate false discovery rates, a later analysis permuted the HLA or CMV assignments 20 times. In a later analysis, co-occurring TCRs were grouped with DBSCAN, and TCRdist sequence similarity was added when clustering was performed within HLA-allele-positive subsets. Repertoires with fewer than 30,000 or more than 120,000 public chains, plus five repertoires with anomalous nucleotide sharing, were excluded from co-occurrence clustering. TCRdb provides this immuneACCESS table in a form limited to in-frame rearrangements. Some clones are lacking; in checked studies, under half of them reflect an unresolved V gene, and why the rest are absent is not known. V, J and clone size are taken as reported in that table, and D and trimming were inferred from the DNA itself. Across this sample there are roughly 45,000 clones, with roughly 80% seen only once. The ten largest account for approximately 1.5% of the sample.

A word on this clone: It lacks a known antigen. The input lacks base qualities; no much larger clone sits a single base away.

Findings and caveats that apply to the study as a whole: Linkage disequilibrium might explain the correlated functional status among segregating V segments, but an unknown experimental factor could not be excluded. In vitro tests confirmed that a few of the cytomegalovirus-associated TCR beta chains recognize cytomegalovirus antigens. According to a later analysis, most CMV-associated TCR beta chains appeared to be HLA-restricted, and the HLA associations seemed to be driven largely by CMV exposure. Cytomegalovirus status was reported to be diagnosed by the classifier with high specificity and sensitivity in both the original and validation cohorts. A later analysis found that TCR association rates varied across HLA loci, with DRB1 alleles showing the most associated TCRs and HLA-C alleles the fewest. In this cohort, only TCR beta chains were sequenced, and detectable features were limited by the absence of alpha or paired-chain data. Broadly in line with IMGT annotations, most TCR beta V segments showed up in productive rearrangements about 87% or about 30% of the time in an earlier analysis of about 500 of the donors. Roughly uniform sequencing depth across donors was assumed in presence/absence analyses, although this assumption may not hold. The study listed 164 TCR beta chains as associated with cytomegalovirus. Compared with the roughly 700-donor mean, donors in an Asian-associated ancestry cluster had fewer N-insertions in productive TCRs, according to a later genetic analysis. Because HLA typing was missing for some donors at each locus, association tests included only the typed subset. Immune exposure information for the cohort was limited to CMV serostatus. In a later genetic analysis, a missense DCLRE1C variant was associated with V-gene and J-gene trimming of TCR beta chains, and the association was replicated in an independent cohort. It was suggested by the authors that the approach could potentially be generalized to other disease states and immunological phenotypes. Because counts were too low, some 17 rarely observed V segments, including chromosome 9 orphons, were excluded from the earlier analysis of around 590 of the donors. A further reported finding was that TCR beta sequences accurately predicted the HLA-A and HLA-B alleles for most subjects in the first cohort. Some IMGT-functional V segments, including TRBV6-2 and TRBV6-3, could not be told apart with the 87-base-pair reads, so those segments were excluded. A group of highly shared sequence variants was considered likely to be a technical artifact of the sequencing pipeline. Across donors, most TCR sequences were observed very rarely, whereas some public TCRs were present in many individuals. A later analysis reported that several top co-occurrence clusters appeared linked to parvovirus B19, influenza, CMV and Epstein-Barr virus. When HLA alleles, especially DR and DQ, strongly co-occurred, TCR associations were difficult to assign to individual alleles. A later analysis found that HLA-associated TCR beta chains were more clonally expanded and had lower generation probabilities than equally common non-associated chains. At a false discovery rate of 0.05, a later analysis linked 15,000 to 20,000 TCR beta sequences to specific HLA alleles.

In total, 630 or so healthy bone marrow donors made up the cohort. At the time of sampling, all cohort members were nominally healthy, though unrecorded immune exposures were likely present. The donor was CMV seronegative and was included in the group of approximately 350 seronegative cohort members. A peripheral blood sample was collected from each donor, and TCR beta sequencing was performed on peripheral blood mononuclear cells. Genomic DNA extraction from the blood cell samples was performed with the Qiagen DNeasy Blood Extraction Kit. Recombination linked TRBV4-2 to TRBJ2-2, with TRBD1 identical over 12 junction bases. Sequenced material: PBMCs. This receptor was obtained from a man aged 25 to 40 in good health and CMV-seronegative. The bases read TGTGCCAGCAGCCAAGAAGGATTGGGACAGGGGGCTGGGGAGCTGTTTTTT. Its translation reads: CASSQEGLGQGAGELFF.